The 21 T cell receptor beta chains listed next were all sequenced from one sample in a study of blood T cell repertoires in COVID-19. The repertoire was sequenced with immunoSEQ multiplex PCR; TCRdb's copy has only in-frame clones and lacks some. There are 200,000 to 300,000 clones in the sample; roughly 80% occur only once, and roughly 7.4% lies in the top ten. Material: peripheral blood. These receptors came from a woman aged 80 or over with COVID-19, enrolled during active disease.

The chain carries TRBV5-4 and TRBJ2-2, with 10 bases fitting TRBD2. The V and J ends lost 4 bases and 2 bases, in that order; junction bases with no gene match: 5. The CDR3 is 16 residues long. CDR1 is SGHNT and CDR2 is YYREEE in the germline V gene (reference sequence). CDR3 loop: CASSPRLAGNTGELFF. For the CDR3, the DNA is TGTGCCAGCAGCCCTCGACTAGCGGGTAACACCGGGGAGCTGTTTTTT.

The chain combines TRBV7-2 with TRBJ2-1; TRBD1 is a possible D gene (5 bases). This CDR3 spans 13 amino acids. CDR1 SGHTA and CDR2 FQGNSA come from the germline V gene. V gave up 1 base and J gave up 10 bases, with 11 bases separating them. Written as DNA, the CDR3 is TGTGCCAGCAGCTTAGTAGTTGACAGCGAGCAGTTCTTC. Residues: CASSLVVDSEQFF.

CDR3 nucleotide sequence: TGCAGCGTAGTCGGACAGGGGCTCGAGCAGTACTTC. This gives the protein CSVVGQGLEQYF. The chain employs TRBV29-1 and TRBJ2-7; 9 nucleotides agree with TRBD1. CDR3 length: 12 amino acids. J was trimmed by 6 bases and V by 6 bases; bases with no gene match: 6. CDR1 and CDR2 (germline): SQVTM, ANQGSEA.

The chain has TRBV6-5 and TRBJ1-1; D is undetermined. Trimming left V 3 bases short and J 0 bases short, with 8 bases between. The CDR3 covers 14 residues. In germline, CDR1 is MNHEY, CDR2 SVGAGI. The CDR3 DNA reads TGTGCCAGCAGTTATGGGCAGCTGAACACTGAAGCTTTCTTT. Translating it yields CASSYGQLNTEAFF.

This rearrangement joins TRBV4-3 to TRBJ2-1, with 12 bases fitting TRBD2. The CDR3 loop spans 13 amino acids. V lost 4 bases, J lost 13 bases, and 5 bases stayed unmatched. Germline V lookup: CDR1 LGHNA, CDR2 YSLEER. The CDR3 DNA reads TGCGCCAGCAGCCGGGGACTAGCGGGCGCACAGTTCTTC. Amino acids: CASSRGLAGAQFF.

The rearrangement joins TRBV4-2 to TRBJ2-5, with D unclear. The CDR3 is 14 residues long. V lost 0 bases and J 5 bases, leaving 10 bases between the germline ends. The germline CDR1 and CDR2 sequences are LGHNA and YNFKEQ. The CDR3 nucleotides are TGTGCCAGCAGCCAAGAACTTTTCGGGGAGACCCAGTACTTC. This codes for CASSQELFGETQYF.

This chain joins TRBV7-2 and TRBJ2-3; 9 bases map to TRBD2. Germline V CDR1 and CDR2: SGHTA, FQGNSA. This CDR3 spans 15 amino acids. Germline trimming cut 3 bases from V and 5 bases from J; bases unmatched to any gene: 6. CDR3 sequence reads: CASSFSGRGGDTQYF. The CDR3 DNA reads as TGTGCCAGCAGCTTTAGCGGGAGAGGAGGAGATACGCAGTATTTT. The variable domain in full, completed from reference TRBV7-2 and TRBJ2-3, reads GAGVSQSPSNKVTEKGKDVELRCDPISGHTALYWYRQSLGQGLEFLIYFQGNSAPDKSGLPSDRFSAERTGGSVSTLTIQRTQQEDSAVYLCASSFSGRGGDTQYFGPGTRLTVL.

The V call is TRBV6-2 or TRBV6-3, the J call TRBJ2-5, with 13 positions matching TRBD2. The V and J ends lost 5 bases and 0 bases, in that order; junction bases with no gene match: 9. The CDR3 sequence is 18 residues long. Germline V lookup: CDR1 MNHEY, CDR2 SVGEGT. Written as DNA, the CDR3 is TGTGCCAGCAGTCTACTAGCGGGAGGGCCTGGATACCAAGAGACCCAGTACTTC. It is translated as CASSLLAGGPGYQETQYF.

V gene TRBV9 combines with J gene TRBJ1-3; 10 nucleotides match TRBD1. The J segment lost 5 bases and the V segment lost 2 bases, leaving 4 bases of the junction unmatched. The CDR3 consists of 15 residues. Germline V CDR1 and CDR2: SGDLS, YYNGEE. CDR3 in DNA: TGTGCCAGCAGCGTCCGGGACAGGGGAAGAAACACCATATATTTT. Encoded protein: CASSVRDRGRNTIYF. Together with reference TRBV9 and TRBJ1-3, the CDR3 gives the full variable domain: DSGVTQTPKHLITATGQRVTLRCSPRSGDLSVYWYQQSLDQGLQFLIQYYNGEERAKGNILERFSAQQFPDLHSELNLSSLELGDSALYFCASSVRDRGRNTIYFGEGSWLTVV.

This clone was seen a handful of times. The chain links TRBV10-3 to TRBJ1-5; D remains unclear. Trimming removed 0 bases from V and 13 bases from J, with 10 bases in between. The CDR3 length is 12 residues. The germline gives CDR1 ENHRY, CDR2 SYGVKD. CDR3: CAISESNQIQHF. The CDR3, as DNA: TGTGCCATCAGTGAGTCGAACCAGATTCAGCATTTT.

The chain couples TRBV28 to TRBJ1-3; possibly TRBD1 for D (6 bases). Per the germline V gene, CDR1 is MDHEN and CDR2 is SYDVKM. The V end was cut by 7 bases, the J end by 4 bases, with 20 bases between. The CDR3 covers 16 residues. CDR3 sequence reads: CASKDARGGYGNTIYF. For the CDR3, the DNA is TGTGCCAGCAAGGACGCCAGAGGGGGTTACGGAAACACCATATATTTT.

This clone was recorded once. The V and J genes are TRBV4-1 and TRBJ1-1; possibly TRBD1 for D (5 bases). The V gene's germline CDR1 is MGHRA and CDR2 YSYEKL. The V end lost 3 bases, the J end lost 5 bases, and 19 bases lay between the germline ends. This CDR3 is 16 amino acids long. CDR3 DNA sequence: TGCGCCAGCAGCCATCTTTCGGCGGGGCGGGGAACTGAAGCTTTCTTT. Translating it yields CASSHLSAGRGTEAFF.

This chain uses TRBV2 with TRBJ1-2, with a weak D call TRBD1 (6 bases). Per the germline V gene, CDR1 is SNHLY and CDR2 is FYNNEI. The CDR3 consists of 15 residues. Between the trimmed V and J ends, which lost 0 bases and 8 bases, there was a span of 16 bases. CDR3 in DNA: TGTGCCAGCAGTGAAGCGCGGGGGGGCCTAAAGGGCTACACCTTC. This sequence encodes CASSEARGGLKGYTF.

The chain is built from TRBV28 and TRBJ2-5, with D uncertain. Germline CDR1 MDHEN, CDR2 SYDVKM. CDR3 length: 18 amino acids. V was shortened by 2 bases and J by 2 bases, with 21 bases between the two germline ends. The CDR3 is CASSLGSLSISTQETQYF. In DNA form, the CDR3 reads TGTGCCAGCAGTTTAGGATCACTCTCAATTTCGACTCAAGAGACCCAGTACTTC. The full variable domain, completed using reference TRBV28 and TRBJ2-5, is DVKVTQSSRYLVKRTGEKVFLECVQDMDHENMFWYRQDPGLGLRLIYFSYDVKMKEKGDIPEGYSVSREKKERFSLILESASTNQTSMYLCASSLGSLSISTQETQYFGPGTRLLVL.

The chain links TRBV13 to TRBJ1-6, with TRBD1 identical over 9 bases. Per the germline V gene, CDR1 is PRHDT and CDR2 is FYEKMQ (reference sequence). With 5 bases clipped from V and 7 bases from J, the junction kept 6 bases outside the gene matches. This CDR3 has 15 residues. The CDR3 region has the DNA TGTGCCAGCAGCCCCCGGGACAGGGCCAATTCACCCCTCCACTTT. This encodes CASSPRDRANSPLHF.

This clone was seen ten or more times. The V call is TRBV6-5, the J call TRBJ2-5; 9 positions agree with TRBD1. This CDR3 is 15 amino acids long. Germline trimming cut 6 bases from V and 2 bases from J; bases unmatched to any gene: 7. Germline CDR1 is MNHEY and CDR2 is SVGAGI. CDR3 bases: TGTGCCAGCAGAATAGGGACAGGGAAGCAAGAGACCCAGTACTTC. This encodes CASRIGTGKQETQYF.

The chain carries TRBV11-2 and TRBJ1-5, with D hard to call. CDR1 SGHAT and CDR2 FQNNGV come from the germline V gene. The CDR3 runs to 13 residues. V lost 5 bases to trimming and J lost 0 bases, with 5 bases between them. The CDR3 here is CASSPYSNQPQHF. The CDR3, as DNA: TGTGCCAGCAGCCCTTATAGCAATCAGCCCCAGCATTTT.

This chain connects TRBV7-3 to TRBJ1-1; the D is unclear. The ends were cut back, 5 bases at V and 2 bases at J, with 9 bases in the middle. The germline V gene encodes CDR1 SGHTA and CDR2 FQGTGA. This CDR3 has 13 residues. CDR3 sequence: CASSLQSNTEAFF. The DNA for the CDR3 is TGTGCCAGCAGCCTACAGAGCAACACTGAAGCTTTCTTT.

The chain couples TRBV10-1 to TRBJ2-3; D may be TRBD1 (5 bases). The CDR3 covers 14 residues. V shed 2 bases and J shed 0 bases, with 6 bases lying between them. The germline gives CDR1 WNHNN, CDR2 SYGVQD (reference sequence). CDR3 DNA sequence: TGCGCCAGCAGTGAGGGGGCCAGCACAGATACGCAGTATTTT. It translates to CASSEGASTDTQYF.

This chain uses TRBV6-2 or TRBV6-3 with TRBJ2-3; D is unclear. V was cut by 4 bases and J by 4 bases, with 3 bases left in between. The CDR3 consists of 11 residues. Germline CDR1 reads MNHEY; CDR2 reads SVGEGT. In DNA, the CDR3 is TGTGCCAGCAGTTCGGCAGATACGCAGTATTTT. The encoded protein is CASSSADTQYF.

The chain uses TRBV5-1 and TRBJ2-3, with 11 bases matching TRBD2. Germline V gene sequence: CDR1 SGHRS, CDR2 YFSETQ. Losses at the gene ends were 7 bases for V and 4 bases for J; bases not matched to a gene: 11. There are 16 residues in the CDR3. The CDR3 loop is CASGETSGSRSDTQYF. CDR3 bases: TGCGCCAGCGGGGAAACTAGCGGGAGTCGGTCAGATACGCAGTATTTT.